This T cell receptor beta chain was recorded in a study of immune evolution from preneoplasia to lung adenocarcinoma. The CDR3 sequence is 15 residues long. V lost 5 bases, J lost 1 base, and 5 bases stayed unmatched. Per germline, CDR1 SGHVS and CDR2 FNYEAQ. Premalignant or tumor cells were enriched by macro-dissection after pathologic assessment. Produced via immunoSEQ multiplex PCR; TCRdb's table is partial and in-frame only. This table holds some 5,600 clones, about 80% found once. The receptor's source is a person aged 60-80 years with lung adenocarcinoma. The chain carries TRBV7-6 and TRBJ2-1; TRBD2 agrees at 7 bases. Input material: FFPE lung adenocarcinoma in situ tissue. The CDR3 region is CASSKGLGSYNEQFF. The CDR3 nucleotides are TGTGCCAGCAGCAAAGGACTAGGTTCCTACAATGAGCAGTTCTTC.